This entry lists 29 T cell receptor beta chains sequenced from one sample in a study of blood T cell repertoires in COVID-19. Method: immunoSEQ multiplex PCR; TCRdb's copy keeps in-frame clones and lacks some. The sample has about 150,000 clones; roughly 88% are singletons. The sample consisted of peripheral blood. These receptors all come from a man in his sixties with COVID-19, enrolled during active disease.

This sequence joins TRBV6-1 and TRBJ2-7; perhaps TRBD1 as D (6 bases). Germline CDR1 MNHNS, CDR2 SASEGT. The CDR3 extends over 16 amino acids. The V and J ends lost 3 bases and 0 bases respectively, with 15 bases between them. The CDR3 is CASSDGAGVRSYEQYF. The DNA of the CDR3 is TGTGCCAGCAGTGACGGGGCAGGGGTACGCTCCTACGAGCAGTACTTC.

V gene TRBV18 combines with J gene TRBJ2-2, with TRBD1 matching 9 bases. Germline values: CDR1 KGHSH, CDR2 LQKENI. The CDR3 consists of 17 residues. Trimming took 1 base from V and 3 from J; bases not matched to a gene: 6. CDR3: CASSPRQGVADTGELFF. Written as DNA, the CDR3 is TGTGCCAGCTCACCACGACAGGGGGTCGCGGACACCGGGGAGCTGTTTTTT.

This clone was observed a handful of times. This CDR3 is also generated by other DNA sequences in the sample. J is TRBJ1-5 and V is TRBV29-1; 8 positions match TRBD1. The germline CDR1 and CDR2 sequences are SQVTM and ANQGSEA. The trim removed 5 bases at V and 1 base at J, leaving 1 base unmatched. The CDR3 loop spans 13 amino acids. CDR3: CSVSGGSNQPQHF. CDR3 in DNA: TGCAGCGTTTCAGGGGGCAGCAATCAGCCCCAGCATTTT.

The chain links TRBV19 to TRBJ2-2, with TRBD1 identical over 9 bases. The CDR3 sequence is 14 residues long. V lost 9 bases to trimming and J lost 7 bases; unmatched junction nucleotides: 9. CDR1 and CDR2 from the germline V gene are LNHDA and SQIVND (reference sequence). In nucleotides, the CDR3 is TGTGCCAGCTATCAGACAGGGGGTTTCGGGGAGCTGTTTTTT. Protein: CASYQTGGFGELFF.

This clone occurred a few times. DNA of the CDR3: TGCGCCAGCAGTCAATTGACACAGGGGGCCCCAAATCAGCCCCAGCATTTT. Protein sequence: CASSQLTQGAPNQPQHF. This chain uses TRBV23-1 with TRBJ1-5; 9 positions match TRBD1. TRBV23-1 is an open reading frame whose function is uncertain. V lost 1 base and J lost 4; bases outside the gene matches: 8. This CDR3 is built from 17 residues.

The chain carries TRBV10-3 and TRBJ1-6; TRBD1 agrees at 9 bases. The CDR3 totals 13 residues. V trimming: 6 bases; J trimming: 8 bases; junction bases outside the gene matches: 2. Germline CDR1 reads ENHRY; CDR2 reads SYGVKD. This CDR3 reads CAIRGQGDSPLHF. CDR3 sequence (DNA): TGTGCCATCAGGGGACAGGGAGATTCACCCCTCCACTTT.

CDR3 sequence (DNA): TGTGCCAGTAGTATCTTAGGAGAGACAGGGGGAAATCAGCCCCAGCATTTT. Amino acid sequence: CASSILGETGGNQPQHF. The chain joins TRBV19 to TRBJ1-5; 9 bases map to TRBD1. This CDR3 is 17 amino acids long. Germline trimming cut 3 bases from V and 4 bases from J; bases unmatched to any gene: 10. Germline CDR1 LNHDA, CDR2 SQIVND (reference sequence). Variable domain in full (rest from reference TRBV19 and TRBJ1-5): DGGITQSPKYLFRKEGQNVTLSCEQNLNHDAMYWYRQDPGQGLRLIYYSQIVNDFQKGDIAEGYSVSREKKESFPLTVTSAQKNPTAFYLCASSILGETGGNQPQHFGDGTRLSIL.

V is TRBV6-5 and J is TRBJ1-1; a weak D match, TRBD1 (6 bases). Germline V CDR1 and CDR2: MNHEY, SVGAGI. This CDR3 comprises 15 residues. Between the trimmed V and J ends, which lost 2 bases and 0 bases, there was a span of 10 bases. The CDR3 is CASSYGSGVNTEAFF. The CDR3 DNA follows: TGTGCCAGCAGTTACGGGTCAGGGGTGAACACTGAAGCTTTCTTT.

The rearrangement uses TRBV6-1 and TRBJ1-5; 7 bases align to TRBD1. With 8 bases clipped from V and 1 base from J, the junction kept 8 bases outside the gene matches. Germline V CDR1 and CDR2: MNHNS, SASEGT. CDR3 length equals 15 residues. This CDR3 reads CASVDREISNQPQHF. The CDR3 nucleotides are TGTGCCAGCGTAGACAGGGAAATCAGCAATCAGCCCCAGCATTTT.

This chain links TRBV10-3 with TRBJ2-7; D is possibly TRBD1 (6 bases). The V gene lost 10 bases and the J gene lost 5 bases, with 21 bases spanning the gap. The CDR3 loop spans 14 amino acids. The germline CDR1 and CDR2 sequences are ENHRY and SYGVKD. CDR3 sequence (DNA): TGTGCCACATCCACAGGGCCAAGGGTTAACGAGCAGTACTTC. As protein: CATSTGPRVNEQYF.

The chain employs TRBV2 and TRBJ1-4; D is ambiguous. This CDR3 contains 14 residues. In germline, CDR1 is SNHLY, CDR2 FYNNEI. Trimming removed 6 bases at V and 5 bases at J, with 13 bases between. Here the CDR3 DNA reads TGTGCCAGCAGCGTAGGACGGGGAAATGAAAAACTGTTTTTT. Translation: CASSVGRGNEKLFF.

The V call is TRBV6-5, the J call TRBJ1-1, with D perhaps matching TRBD1 (5 bases). The germline V gene encodes CDR1 MNHEY and CDR2 SVGAGI. The CDR3 consists of 12 residues. V shed 8 bases and J shed 10 bases, with 17 bases lying between them. CDR3 amino acids: CASLSTGGGAFF. CDR3 nucleotide sequence: TGTGCCAGCCTTTCCACCGGGGGGGGAGCTTTCTTT.

The chain combines TRBV4-1 with TRBJ1-2; 7 bases are a match to TRBD1. Germline-derived CDR1 and CDR2 are MGHRA and YSYEKL. This CDR3 has 14 residues. Trimming took 0 bases from V and 4 from J; bases not matched to a gene: 2. This CDR3 is CASSQEPGGYGYTF. DNA of the CDR3: TGCGCCAGCAGCCAAGAGCCAGGGGGCTATGGCTACACCTTC.

V is TRBV7-2 and J is TRBJ1-1; D remains ambiguous. The CDR3 sequence is 15 residues long. CDR1 is SGHTA, CDR2 FQGNSA, per germline. Trimming shortened V by 1 base and J by 4 bases, and 13 bases separated the two germline ends. The CDR3 here is CASSLDSIVGTEAFF. CDR3 DNA sequence: TGTGCCAGCAGCTTAGACAGTATCGTGGGCACTGAAGCTTTCTTT.

The rearrangement links TRBV11-3 to TRBJ1-1; maybe TRBD1 (6 bases). Germline lookup yields CDR1 SGHNT and CDR2 YENEEA. With 0 bases removed from V and 6 bases from J, the gap between germline ends came to 17 bases. The CDR3 runs to 16 residues. The CDR3 DNA reads as TGTGCCAGCAGCTTAGATGGGGGCATTACCTCGGCTGAAGCTTTCTTT. It specifies CASSLDGGITSAEAFF. The full variable domain, rest sourced from reference TRBV11-3 and TRBJ1-1, is EAGVVQSPRYKIIEKKQPVAFWCNPISGHNTLYWYLQNLGQGPELLIRYENEEAVDDSQLPKDRFSAERLKGVDSTLKIQPAELGDSAVYLCASSLDGGITSAEAFFGQGTRLTVV.

On this clone itself: The junction departs from the called germline gene at one end, perhaps through a read error. The V call is TRBV7-7, the J call TRBJ1-4; D might be TRBD1 (6 bases). The CDR3 length is 16 residues. Germline lookup yields CDR1 SSHAT and CDR2 FNYEAQ (reference sequence). CDR3 in DNA: TGTGCTAGCAGCTTAGAACAGGGAAGGATAAATGAAAAACTGTTTTTT. It translates to CASSLEQGRINEKLFF.

The CDR3 DNA reads TGCGCCAGCAGCTTAGAGTCTACTTTACCTAACACTGAAGCTTTCTTT. Translated, it gives CASSLESTLPNTEAFF. The J gene is TRBJ1-1, the V gene TRBV5-1, with D hard to call. This CDR3 spans 16 amino acids. V shed 2 bases and J shed 2 bases, with 16 bases lying between them. Germline V gene lookup returns CDR1 SGHRS and CDR2 YFSETQ. The whole variable domain, filled in from reference TRBV5-1 and TRBJ1-1, reads KAGVTQTPRYLIKTRGQQVTLSCSPISGHRSVSWYQQTPGQGLQFLFEYFSETQRNKGNFPGRFSGRQFSNSRSEMNVSTLELGDSALYLCASSLESTLPNTEAFFGQGTRLTVV.

J is TRBJ1-1 and V is TRBV30; 9 nucleotides line up with TRBD1. J lost 5 bases, V lost 4 bases, and 14 bases had no gene match. The germline V gene encodes CDR1 GTSNPN and CDR2 SVGIG (reference sequence). The CDR3 spans 16 residues. In DNA form, the CDR3 reads TGTGCCTGGAACGTCCCGGGACAGGGATCGAGGACTGAAGCTTTCTTT. Its protein product is CAWNVPGQGSRTEAFF.

The chain recombines TRBV27 with TRBJ1-1, with a weak D call TRBD1 (5 bases). V was cut by 7 bases and J by 5 bases, with 20 bases left in between. Germline V CDR1 and CDR2: MNHEY, SMNVEV (reference sequence). The CDR3 spans 15 residues. CDR3 in amino acids: CASIKPGASGTEAFF. CDR3 nucleotide sequence: TGTGCCAGCATAAAGCCTGGGGCCTCTGGTACTGAAGCTTTCTTT.

The chain uses TRBV9 and TRBJ2-7; 7 positions match TRBD1. With V trimmed by 0 bases and J by 4 bases, 4 bases remained unmatched. Per germline, CDR1 SGDLS and CDR2 YYNGEE. The CDR3 consists of 14 residues. Here the CDR3 reads CASSVVPTGYEQYF. The CDR3 nucleotides are TGTGCCAGCAGCGTAGTCCCGACAGGGTACGAGCAGTACTTC. Together with reference TRBV9 and TRBJ2-7, the CDR3 gives the full variable domain: DSGVTQTPKHLITATGQRVTLRCSPRSGDLSVYWYQQSLDQGLQFLIQYYNGEERAKGNILERFSAQQFPDLHSELNLSSLELGDSALYFCASSVVPTGYEQYFGPGTRLTVT.

This clone has just a few counts. V usage is TRBV19 and J usage is TRBJ2-1, with D unresolved. Trimming took off 0 bases at V and 2 bases at J, with 11 bases between the two ends. The germline CDR1 and CDR2 sequences are LNHDA and SQIVND (reference sequence). The CDR3 has 16 amino acids. For the CDR3, the DNA is TGTGCCAGTAGTATAGATCTAAGATACCCCTACAATGAGCAGTTCTTC. Its translation is CASSIDLRYPYNEQFF.

The chain employs TRBV6-4 and TRBJ2-1, with 8 bases identical to TRBD1. V shed 1 base, J shed 9 bases, and the junction held 2 bases outside the gene matches. Germline V gene sequence: CDR1 MRHNA, CDR2 SNTAGT. The CDR3 is made up of 13 amino acids. The CDR3 sequence: CASSDFTGGEQFF. The CDR3 coding sequence is TGTGCCAGCAGTGACTTCACAGGGGGTGAGCAGTTCTTC.

This clone was picked up one time. The CDR3 DNA reads TGTGCCAGCAGCCACTCGGGAGGCCAAGGTGAAAAACTGTTTTTT. Translation gives CASSHSGGQGEKLFF. This sequence joins TRBV28 and TRBJ1-4, with D hard to call. The CDR3 has 15 residues. Between the trimmed V and J ends, which lost 6 bases and 7 bases, there was a span of 18 bases. In germline, CDR1 is MDHEN, CDR2 SYDVKM.

The V gene is TRBV28, the J gene TRBJ2-2; the D gene is possibly TRBD1 (6 bases). The CDR3 is made up of 13 amino acids. V was clipped by 6 bases and J by 7 bases, with 12 bases between them. Germline CDR1 reads MDHEN; CDR2 reads SYDVKM. This CDR3 is CASRGGVSGELFF. DNA of the CDR3: TGTGCCAGCAGAGGGGGAGTTAGCGGGGAGCTGTTTTTT.

The chain uses TRBV5-1 and TRBJ2-5, with D possibly being TRBD2 (6 bases). With 7 bases removed from V and 5 bases from J, the gap between germline ends came to 18 bases. In germline, CDR1 is SGHRS, CDR2 YFSETQ. The CDR3 contains 14 residues. The CDR3 bases are TGCGCCAGCTCAACTGCGGCGGGAAGGGAGACCCAGTACTTC. Translated, it gives CASSTAAGRETQYF. Based on the CDR3 plus reference TRBV5-1 and TRBJ2-5, the full variable domain is KAGVTQTPRYLIKTRGQQVTLSCSPISGHRSVSWYQQTPGQGLQFLFEYFSETQRNKGNFPGRFSGRQFSNSRSEMNVSTLELGDSALYLCASSTAAGRETQYFGPGTRLLVL.

This clone came up a few times. The gene calls are TRBV6-2 or TRBV6-3 and TRBJ1-1; D possibly corresponds to TRBD1 (5 bases). The germline V gene has CDR1 MNHEY and CDR2 SVGEGT. The V end lost 2 bases, the J end lost 1 base, and 11 bases lay between the germline ends. CDR3 length: 15 residues. CDR3 protein: CASSYMAGANTEAFF. The CDR3 nucleotides are TGTGCCAGCAGTTACATGGCTGGGGCGAACACTGAAGCTTTCTTT.

The chain combines TRBV5-1 with TRBJ2-2; TRBD2 aligns across 14 bases. The germline gives CDR1 SGHRS, CDR2 YFSETQ. V dropped 0 bases and J dropped 5; count of bases not matched to a gene: 3. The CDR3 runs 17 residues. CDR3 DNA: TGCGCCAGCAGCTTGGGTGGACTAGCGGGAGGAACCGGGGAGCTGTTTTTT. The encoded protein is CASSLGGLAGGTGELFF.

This chain uses TRBV6-1 with TRBJ1-2; 9 bases align to TRBD1. The J segment lost 1 base and the V segment lost 3 bases, leaving 3 bases of the junction unmatched. The V gene's germline CDR1 is MNHNS and CDR2 SASEGT. This CDR3 has 15 residues. CDR3 residues: CASSDRDRVNYGYTF. The CDR3 DNA is TGTGCCAGCAGTGACCGGGACAGGGTTAACTATGGCTACACCTTC.

This clone was detected only a few times. The J gene is TRBJ2-3, the V gene TRBV7-9, with 8 bases lining up with TRBD1. The CDR3 has 15 residues. Germline assignment: CDR1 SEHNR and CDR2 FQNEAQ (reference sequence). V lost 3 bases and J lost 0; bases outside the gene matches: 2. The CDR3 loop is CASSFWTGSTDTQYF. DNA of the CDR3: TGTGCCAGCAGCTTTTGGACAGGGAGCACAGATACGCAGTATTTT. The whole variable domain, remainder taken from reference TRBV7-9 and TRBJ2-3, is DTGVSQNPRHKITKRGQNVTFRCDPISEHNRLYWYRQTLGQGPEFLTYFQNEAQLEKSRLLSDRFSAERPKGSFSTLEIQRTEQGDSAMYLCASSFWTGSTDTQYFGPGTRLTVL.